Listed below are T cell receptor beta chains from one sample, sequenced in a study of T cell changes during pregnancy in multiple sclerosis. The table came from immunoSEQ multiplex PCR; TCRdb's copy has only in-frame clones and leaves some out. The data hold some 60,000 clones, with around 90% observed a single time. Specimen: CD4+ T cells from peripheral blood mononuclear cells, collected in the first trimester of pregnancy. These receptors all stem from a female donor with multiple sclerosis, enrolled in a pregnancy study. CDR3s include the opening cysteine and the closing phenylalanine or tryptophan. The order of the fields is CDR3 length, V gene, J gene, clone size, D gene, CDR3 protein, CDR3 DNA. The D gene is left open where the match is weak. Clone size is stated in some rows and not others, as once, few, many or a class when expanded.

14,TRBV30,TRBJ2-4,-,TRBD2,CAWSVGGDLNIQYF,TGTGCCTGGAGTGTTGGGGGGGACCTTAACATTCAGTACTTC
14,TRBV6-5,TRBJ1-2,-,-,CASSYSAAFYGYTF,TGTGCCAGCAGTTACTCCGCGGCCTTCTATGGCTACACCTTC
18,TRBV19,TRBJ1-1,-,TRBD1,CASSNPTDRVAYDTEAFF,TGTGCCAGTAGTAACCCCACGGACAGGGTGGCGTATGACACTGAAGCTTTCTTT
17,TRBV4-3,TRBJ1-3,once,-,CASSHDRGSLAGNTIYF,TGCGCCAGCAGCCATGATCGGGGATCGTTGGCTGGAAACACCATATATTTT
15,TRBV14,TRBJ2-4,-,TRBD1,CASSQPGTGAKVQYF,TGTGCCAGCAGCCAACCCGGGACAGGGGCGAAAGTTCAGTACTTC
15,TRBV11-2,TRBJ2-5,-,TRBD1,CASSDRGRMGETQYF,TGTGCCAGCAGCGACAGGGGGCGAATGGGAGAGACCCAGTACTTC
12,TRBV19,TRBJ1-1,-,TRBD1,CASRGQSGEAFF,TGTGCCAGTAGGGGACAGTCCGGTGAAGCTTTCTTT
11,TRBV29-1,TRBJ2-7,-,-,CSVTQGYEQYF,TGCAGCGTGACACAGGGCTACGAGCAGTACTTC
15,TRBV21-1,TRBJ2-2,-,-,CASSKGQVNTGELFF,TGTGCCAGCAGCAAAGGTCAGGTAAACACCGGGGAGCTGTTTTTT
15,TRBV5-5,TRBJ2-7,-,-,CASSMKLGVAREQYF,TGTGCCAGCAGCATGAAGCTCGGGGTGGCCCGGGAGCAGTACTTC
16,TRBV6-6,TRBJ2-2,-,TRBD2,CASSFGLAGNTGELFF,TGTGCCAGCAGTTTTGGACTAGCGGGGAACACCGGGGAGCTGTTTTTT
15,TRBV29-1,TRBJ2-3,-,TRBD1,CSVAPTGGLTDTQYF,TGCAGCGTTGCCCCGACAGGGGGCCTTACAGATACGCAGTATTTT
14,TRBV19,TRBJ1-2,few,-,CASSTQGGPYGYTF,TGTGCCAGTAGTACCCAGGGAGGGCCCTATGGCTACACCTTC
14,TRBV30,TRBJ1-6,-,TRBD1,CAWRIGTGGSPLHF,TGTGCCTGGAGAATCGGGACAGGGGGTTCTCCCCTCCACTTT
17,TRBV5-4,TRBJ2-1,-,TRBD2,CASSHPVSGGAYNEQFF,TGTGCCAGCAGTCACCCAGTTAGCGGGGGGGCCTACAATGAGCAGTTCTTC
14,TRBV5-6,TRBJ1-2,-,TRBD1,CASSIGQGSYGYTF,TGTGCCAGCAGCATTGGACAGGGAAGCTATGGCTACACCTTC
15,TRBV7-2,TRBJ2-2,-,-,CASSPAEGNTGELFF,TGTGCCAGCAGCCCTGCGGAGGGGAACACCGGGGAGCTGTTTTTT
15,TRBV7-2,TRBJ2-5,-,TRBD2,CASSQDPGGAETQYF,TGTGCCAGCAGCCAAGACCCGGGAGGGGCAGAGACCCAGTACTTC
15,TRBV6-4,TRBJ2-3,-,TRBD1,CASSAFRGPTDTQYF,TGTGCCAGCAGCGCCTTCAGGGGGCCAACAGATACGCAGTATTTT
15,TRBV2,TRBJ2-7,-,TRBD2,CASSEGLAGVYEQYF,TGTGCCAGCAGTGAAGGACTAGCGGGGGTTTACGAGCAGTACTTC
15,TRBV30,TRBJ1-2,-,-,CAGDPPGHRVRGYTF,TGTGCGGGGGATCCTCCGGGACACAGGGTGCGGGGCTACACCTTC
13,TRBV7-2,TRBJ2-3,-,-,CASAAGYTDTQYF,TGTGCCAGCGCTGCGGGGTACACAGATACGCAGTATTTT
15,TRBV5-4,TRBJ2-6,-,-,CASSSGQFGANVLTF,TGTGCCAGCAGCTCCGGACAGTTCGGGGCCAACGTCCTGACTTTC
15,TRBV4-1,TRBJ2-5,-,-,CASSLAGSDPKTQYF,TGCGCCAGCAGCCTCGCCGGGTCAGACCCCAAGACCCAGTACTTC